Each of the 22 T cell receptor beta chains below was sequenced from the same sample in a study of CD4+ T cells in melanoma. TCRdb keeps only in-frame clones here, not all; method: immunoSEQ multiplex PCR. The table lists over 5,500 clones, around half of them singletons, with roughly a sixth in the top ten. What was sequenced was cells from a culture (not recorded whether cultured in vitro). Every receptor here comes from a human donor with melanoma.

For the CDR3, the DNA is TGTGCCAGCAGCGCAGGGGGTAGCCCTACCTATGGCTACACCTTC. It translates to CASSAGGSPTYGYTF. The V call is TRBV5-8, the J call TRBJ1-2; 7 bases line up with TRBD1. Germline trimming cut 4 bases from V and 4 bases from J; bases unmatched to any gene: 10. Per the germline V gene, CDR1 is SGHTS and CDR2 is YDEGEE. The CDR3 totals 15 residues.

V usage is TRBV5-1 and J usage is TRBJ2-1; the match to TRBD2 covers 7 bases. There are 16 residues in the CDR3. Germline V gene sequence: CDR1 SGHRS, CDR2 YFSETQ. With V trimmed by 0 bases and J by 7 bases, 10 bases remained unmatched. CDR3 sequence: CASSLVPAGSRNEQFF. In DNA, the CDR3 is TGCGCCAGCAGCTTGGTTCCAGCGGGGTCTAGGAATGAGCAGTTCTTC.

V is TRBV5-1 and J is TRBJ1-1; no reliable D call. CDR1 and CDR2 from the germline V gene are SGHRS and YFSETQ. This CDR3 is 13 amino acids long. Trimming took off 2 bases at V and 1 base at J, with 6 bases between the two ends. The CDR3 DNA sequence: TGCGCCAGCAGCTTACAGCAGAACACTGAAGCTTTCTTT. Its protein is CASSLQQNTEAFF.

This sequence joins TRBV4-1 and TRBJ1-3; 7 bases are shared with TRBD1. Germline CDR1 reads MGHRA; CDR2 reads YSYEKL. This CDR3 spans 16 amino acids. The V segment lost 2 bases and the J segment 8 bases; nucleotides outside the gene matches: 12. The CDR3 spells CASSQNPGGIPDTIYF. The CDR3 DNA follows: TGCGCCAGCAGCCAAAACCCAGGGGGGATTCCGGACACCATATATTTT.

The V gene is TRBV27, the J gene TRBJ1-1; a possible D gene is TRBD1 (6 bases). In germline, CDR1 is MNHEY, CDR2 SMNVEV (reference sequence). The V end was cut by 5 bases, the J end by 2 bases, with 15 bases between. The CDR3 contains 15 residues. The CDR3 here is CASSAYGGGNTEAFF. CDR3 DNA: TGTGCCAGCAGTGCCTACGGGGGCGGAAACACTGAAGCTTTCTTT.

The CDR3 here is CASSSTSGMNTEAFF. The CDR3 nucleotides are TGCGCCAGCAGCTCTACATCGGGGATGAACACTGAAGCTTTCTTT. The chain couples TRBV5-1 to TRBJ1-1; no clear D. The CDR3 sequence is 15 residues long. Germline-derived CDR1 and CDR2 are SGHRS and YFSETQ. The V end lost 3 bases, the J end lost 0 bases, and 12 bases lay between the germline ends. The complete variable domain, with remaining parts taken from reference TRBV5-1 and TRBJ1-1, reads KAGVTQTPRYLIKTRGQQVTLSCSPISGHRSVSWYQQTPGQGLQFLFEYFSETQRNKGNFPGRFSGRQFSNSRSEMNVSTLELGDSALYLCASSSTSGMNTEAFFGQGTRLTVV.

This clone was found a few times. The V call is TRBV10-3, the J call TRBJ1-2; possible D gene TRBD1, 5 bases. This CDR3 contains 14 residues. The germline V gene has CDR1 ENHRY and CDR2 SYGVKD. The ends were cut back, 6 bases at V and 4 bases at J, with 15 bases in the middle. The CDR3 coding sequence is TGTGCCATCAGCCGAAACCAGGGCATCTATGGCTACACCTTC. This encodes CAISRNQGIYGYTF.

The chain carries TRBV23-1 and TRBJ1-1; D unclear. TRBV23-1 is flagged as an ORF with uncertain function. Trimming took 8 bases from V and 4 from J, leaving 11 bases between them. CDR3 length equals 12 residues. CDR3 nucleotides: TGCGCCAGCTCTATGGAGGGCACTGAAGCTTTCTTT. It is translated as CASSMEGTEAFF.

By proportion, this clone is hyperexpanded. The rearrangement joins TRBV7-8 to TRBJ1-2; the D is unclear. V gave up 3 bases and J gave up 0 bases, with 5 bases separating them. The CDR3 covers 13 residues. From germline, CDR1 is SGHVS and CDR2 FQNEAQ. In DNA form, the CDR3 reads TGTGCCAGCAGCTTTTTGGCTAACTATGGCTACACCTTC. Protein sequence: CASSFLANYGYTF.

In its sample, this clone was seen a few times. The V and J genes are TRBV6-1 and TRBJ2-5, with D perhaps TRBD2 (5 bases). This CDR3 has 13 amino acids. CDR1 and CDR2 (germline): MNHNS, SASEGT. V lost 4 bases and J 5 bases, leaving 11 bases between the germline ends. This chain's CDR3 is CASSATRTETQYF. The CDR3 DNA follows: TGTGCCAGCAGTGCTACTAGAACGGAGACCCAGTACTTC.

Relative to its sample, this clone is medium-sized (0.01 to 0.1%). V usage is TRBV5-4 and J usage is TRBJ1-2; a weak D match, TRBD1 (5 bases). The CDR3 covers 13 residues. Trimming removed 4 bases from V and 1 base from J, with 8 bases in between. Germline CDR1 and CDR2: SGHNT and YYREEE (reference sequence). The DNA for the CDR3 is TGTGCCAGCAGCCCCGACAGTAACTATGGCTACACCTTC. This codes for CASSPDSNYGYTF.

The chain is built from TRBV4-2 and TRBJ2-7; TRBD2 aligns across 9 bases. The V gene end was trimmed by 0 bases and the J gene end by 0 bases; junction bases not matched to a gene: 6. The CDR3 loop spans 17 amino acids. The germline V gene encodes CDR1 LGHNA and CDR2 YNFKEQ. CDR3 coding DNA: TGTGCCAGCAGCCAAGAGAAGCGGGGGGCTTTCTCCTACGAGCAGTACTTC. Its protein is CASSQEKRGAFSYEQYF.

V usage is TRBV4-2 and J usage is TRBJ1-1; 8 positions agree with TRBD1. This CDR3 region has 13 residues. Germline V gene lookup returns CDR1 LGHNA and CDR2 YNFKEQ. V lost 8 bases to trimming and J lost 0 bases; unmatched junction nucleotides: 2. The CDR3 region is CASSTGVNTEAFF. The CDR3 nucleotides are TGTGCCAGCTCGACAGGGGTGAACACTGAAGCTTTCTTT.

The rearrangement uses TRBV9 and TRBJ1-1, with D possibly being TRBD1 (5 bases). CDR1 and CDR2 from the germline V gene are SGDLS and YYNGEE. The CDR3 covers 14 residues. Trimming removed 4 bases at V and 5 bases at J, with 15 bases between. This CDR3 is CASSFRGSGTEAFF. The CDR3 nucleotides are TGTGCCAGCAGCTTTAGGGGTTCTGGGACTGAAGCTTTCTTT.

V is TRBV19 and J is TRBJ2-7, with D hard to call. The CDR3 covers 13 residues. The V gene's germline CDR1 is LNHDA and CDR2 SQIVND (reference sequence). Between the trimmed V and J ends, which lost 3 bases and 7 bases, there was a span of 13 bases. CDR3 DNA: TGTGCCAGTAGTATTTACGGTCAAGGGGAGCAGTACTTC. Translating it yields CASSIYGQGEQYF.

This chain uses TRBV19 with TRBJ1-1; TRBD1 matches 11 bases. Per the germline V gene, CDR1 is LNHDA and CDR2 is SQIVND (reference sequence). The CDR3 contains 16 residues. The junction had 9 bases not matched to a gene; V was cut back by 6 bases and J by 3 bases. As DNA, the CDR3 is TGTGCCAGTAGCCTCAGGACAGGGGGCAGGGACACTGAAGCTTTCTTT. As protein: CASSLRTGGRDTEAFF.

Here the CDR3 DNA reads TGCGCCAGCAGCCAAGCCCTGCGGGGAGTCACAGATACGCAGTATTTT. This sequence encodes CASSQALRGVTDTQYF. The chain has TRBV4-1 and TRBJ2-3, with D possibly TRBD2 on 6 matching bases. Trimming removed 1 base from V and 2 bases from J, with 13 bases in between. The CDR3 extends over 16 amino acids. Per the germline V gene, CDR1 is MGHRA and CDR2 is YSYEKL.

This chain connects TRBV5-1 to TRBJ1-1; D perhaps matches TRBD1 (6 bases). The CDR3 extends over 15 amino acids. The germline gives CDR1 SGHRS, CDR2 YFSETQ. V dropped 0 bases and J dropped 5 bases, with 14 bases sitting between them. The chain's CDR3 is CASSLGTVRVTEAFF. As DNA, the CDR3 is TGCGCCAGCAGCTTGGGGACAGTTCGGGTGACTGAAGCTTTCTTT. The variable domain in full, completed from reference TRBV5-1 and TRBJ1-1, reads KAGVTQTPRYLIKTRGQQVTLSCSPISGHRSVSWYQQTPGQGLQFLFEYFSETQRNKGNFPGRFSGRQFSNSRSEMNVSTLELGDSALYLCASSLGTVRVTEAFFGQGTRLTVV.

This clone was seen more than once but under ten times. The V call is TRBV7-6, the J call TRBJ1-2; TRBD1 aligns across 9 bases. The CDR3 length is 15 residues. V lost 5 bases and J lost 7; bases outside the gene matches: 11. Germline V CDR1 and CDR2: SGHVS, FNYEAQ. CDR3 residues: CASSQTGQGTSGYTF. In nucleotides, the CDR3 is TGTGCCAGCAGCCAGACCGGACAGGGGACTTCTGGCTACACCTTC. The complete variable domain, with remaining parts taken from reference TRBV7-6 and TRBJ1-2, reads GAGVSQSPRYKVTKRGQDVALRCDPISGHVSLYWYRQALGQGPEFLTYFNYEAQQDKSGLPNDRFSAERPEGSISTLTIQRTEQRDSAMYRCASSQTGQGTSGYTFGSGTRLTVV.

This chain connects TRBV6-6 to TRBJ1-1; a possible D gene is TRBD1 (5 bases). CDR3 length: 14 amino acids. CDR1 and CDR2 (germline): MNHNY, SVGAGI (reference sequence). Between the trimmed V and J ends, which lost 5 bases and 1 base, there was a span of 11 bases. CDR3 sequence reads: CASSQGRQNTEAFF. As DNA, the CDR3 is TGTGCCAGCAGTCAGGGACGGCAGAACACTGAAGCTTTCTTT.

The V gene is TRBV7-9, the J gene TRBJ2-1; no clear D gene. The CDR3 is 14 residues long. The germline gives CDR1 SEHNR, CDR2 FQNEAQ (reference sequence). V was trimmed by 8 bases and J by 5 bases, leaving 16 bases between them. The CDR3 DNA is TGTGCCAGCTCCACAAAGTTGACACACAATGAGCAGTTCTTC. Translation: CASSTKLTHNEQFF.

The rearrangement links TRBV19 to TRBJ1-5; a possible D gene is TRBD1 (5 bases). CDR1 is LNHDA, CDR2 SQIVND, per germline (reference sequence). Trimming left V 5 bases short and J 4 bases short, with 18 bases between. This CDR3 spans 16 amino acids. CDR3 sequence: CASSLTEGTWNQPQHF. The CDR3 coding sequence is TGTGCCAGTAGTCTGACAGAGGGCACCTGGAATCAGCCCCAGCATTTT.